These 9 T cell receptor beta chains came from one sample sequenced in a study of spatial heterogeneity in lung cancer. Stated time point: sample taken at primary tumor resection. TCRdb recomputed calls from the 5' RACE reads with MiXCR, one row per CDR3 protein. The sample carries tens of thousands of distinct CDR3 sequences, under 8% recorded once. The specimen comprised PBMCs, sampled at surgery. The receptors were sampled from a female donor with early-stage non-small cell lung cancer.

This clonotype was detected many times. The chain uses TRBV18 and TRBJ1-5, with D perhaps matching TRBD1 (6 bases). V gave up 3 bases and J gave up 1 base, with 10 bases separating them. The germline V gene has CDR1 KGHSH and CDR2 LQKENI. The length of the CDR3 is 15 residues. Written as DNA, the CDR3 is TGTGCCAGCTCACCGGGGGCAGGCAGCAATCAGCCCCAGCATTTT. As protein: CASSPGAGSNQPQHF.

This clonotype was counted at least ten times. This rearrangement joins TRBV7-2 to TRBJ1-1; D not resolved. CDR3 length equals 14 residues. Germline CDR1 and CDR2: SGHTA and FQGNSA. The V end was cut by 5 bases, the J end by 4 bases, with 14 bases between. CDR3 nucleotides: TGTGCCAGCAGCCACCGGTTGCAGACCACTGAAGCTTTCTTT. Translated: CASSHRLQTTEAFF.

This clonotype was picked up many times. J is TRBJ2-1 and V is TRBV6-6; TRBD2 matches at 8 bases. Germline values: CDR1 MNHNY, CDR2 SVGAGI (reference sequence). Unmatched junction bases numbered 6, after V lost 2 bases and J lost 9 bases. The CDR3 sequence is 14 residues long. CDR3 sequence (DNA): TGTGCCAGCAGTTACGCTCGGGAGGGCGGTGAGCAGTTCTTC. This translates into CASSYAREGGEQFF.

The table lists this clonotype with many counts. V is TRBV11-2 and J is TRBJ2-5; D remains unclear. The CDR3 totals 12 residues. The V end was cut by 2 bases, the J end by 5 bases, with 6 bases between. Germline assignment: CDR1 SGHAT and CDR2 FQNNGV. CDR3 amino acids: CASSLQRETQYF. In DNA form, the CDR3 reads TGTGCCAGCAGCTTACAGAGGGAGACCCAGTACTTC. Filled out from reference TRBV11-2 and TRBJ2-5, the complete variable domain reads EAGVAQSPRYKIIEKRQSVAFWCNPISGHATLYWYQQILGQGPKLLIQFQNNGVVDDSQLPKDRFSAERLKGVDSTLKIQPAKLEDSAVYLCASSLQRETQYFGPGTRLLVL.

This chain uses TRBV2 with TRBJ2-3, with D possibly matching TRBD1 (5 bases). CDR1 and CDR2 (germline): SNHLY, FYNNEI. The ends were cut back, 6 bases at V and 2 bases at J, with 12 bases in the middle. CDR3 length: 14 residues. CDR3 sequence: CASSWTSPTDTQYF. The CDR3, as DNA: TGTGCCAGCAGCTGGACATCTCCCACAGATACGCAGTATTTT.

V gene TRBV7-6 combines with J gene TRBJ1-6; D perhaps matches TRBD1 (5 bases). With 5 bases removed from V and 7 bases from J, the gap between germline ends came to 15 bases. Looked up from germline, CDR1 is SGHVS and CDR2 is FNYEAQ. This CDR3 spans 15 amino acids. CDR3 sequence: CASSGDLFGNSPLHF. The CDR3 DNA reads TGTGCCAGCAGCGGGGACTTGTTTGGGAATTCACCCCTCCACTTT.

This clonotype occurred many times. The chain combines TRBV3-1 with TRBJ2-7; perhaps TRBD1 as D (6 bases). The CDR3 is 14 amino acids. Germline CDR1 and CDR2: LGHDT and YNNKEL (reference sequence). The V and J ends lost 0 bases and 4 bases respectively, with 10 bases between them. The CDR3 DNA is TGTGCCAGCAGCCAAGAAGGGGGAGTGTACGAGCAGTACTTC. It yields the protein CASSQEGGVYEQYF.

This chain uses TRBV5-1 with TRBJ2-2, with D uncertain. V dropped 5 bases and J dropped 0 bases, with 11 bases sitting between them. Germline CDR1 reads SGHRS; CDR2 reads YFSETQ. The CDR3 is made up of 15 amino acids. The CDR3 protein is CASSLRDTNTGELFF. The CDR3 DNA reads TGCGCCAGCAGTTTGCGTGACACGAACACCGGGGAGCTGTTTTTT.

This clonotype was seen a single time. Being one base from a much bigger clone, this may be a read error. The CDR3 loop is CTSSYSGTGSSPLHF. The CDR3 nucleotides are TGTACCAGCAGTTACTCCGGGACAGGGAGTTCACCCCTCCACTTT. This rearrangement joins TRBV6-5 to TRBJ1-6; 9 bases map to TRBD1. The CDR3 is made up of 15 amino acids. Germline lookup yields CDR1 MNHEY and CDR2 SVGAGI.